Presented here are 25 T cell receptor beta chains from one specimen sequenced in a study of cytomegalovirus exposure and HLA in healthy donors. Primers included in the PCR were 60 Vbeta and 13 Jbeta primers. TCRdb keeps only in-frame clones here, not all; method: immunoSEQ multiplex PCR. The sample has 100,000 to 150,000 clones; around three quarters are singletons. The sequencing input was PBMCs. The receptors here all came from a woman aged 50 to 65 in good health and CMV-seronegative.

The V and J genes are TRBV28 and TRBJ2-7; 8 bases fit TRBD2. This CDR3 spans 15 amino acids. Per the germline V gene, CDR1 is MDHEN and CDR2 is SYDVKM. With V trimmed by 3 bases and J by 5 bases, 9 bases remained unmatched. CDR3 nucleotides: TGTGCCAGCAGTTTGGCGGGAGGTTCGACTAACGAGCAGTACTTC. Its protein product is CASSLAGGSTNEQYF.

This clone appeared a few times. The rearrangement joins TRBV11-3 to TRBJ2-2; TRBD1 might be the D (5 bases). The CDR3 loop spans 14 amino acids. Trimming removed 4 bases from V and 0 bases from J, with 6 bases in between. The germline V gene encodes CDR1 SGHNT and CDR2 YENEEA. CDR3 bases: TGTGCCAGCAGCTCCAGGGCGAACACCGGGGAGCTGTTTTTT. As protein: CASSSRANTGELFF.

The gene calls are TRBV4-3 and TRBJ2-7; unclear D gene. Trimming removed 0 bases from V and 12 bases from J, with 18 bases in between. This CDR3 has 14 amino acids. Germline V gene lookup returns CDR1 LGHNA and CDR2 YSLEER. The CDR3 bases are TGCGCCAGCAGCCAAGATAGGCAGGCGCAACGTTGGTACTTC. Its translation: CASSQDRQAQRWYF.

The chain has TRBV5-4 and TRBJ2-2, with D possibly TRBD1 on 5 matching bases. CDR1 is SGHNT, CDR2 YYREEE, per germline (reference sequence). Trimming removed 2 bases at V and 6 bases at J, with 8 bases between. This CDR3 contains 13 residues. The CDR3 bases are TGTGCCAGCAGCTTCAGGGTTGCCGGGGAGCTGTTTTTT. Translation gives CASSFRVAGELFF.

The J gene is TRBJ2-3, the V gene TRBV29-1; 7 nucleotides line up with TRBD1. The V gene's germline CDR1 is SQVTM and CDR2 ANQGSEA. V lost 6 bases and J lost 4; bases outside the gene matches: 10. The CDR3 covers 14 residues. The CDR3 loop is CSVTDRVGPDTQYF. CDR3 nucleotides: TGCAGCGTCACAGACAGGGTGGGCCCAGATACGCAGTATTTT.

The chain uses TRBV28 and TRBJ1-4, with 8 bases matching TRBD1. Germline values: CDR1 MDHEN, CDR2 SYDVKM. CDR3 length: 14 residues. V trimming: 5 bases; J trimming: 6 bases; junction bases outside the gene matches: 5. CDR3 coding DNA: TGTGCCAGCAGTCGCACAGGGGGATATGAAAAACTGTTTTTT. Translation: CASSRTGGYEKLFF.

The chain uses TRBV30 and TRBJ1-1; 9 bases are a match to TRBD1. The length of the CDR3 is 13 residues. Germline CDR1 is GTSNPN and CDR2 is SVGIG (reference sequence). The V segment lost 1 base and the J segment 7 bases; nucleotides outside the gene matches: 4. The CDR3 coding sequence is TGTGCCTGGAGTGGGGACAGGGCGGGTGAAGCTTTCTTT. Translated: CAWSGDRAGEAFF.

This rearrangement joins TRBV7-9 to TRBJ2-3, with TRBD2 matching over 12 bases. The CDR3 is 18 residues long. CDR1 and CDR2 (germline): SEHNR, FQNEAQ (reference sequence). The trim removed 6 bases at V and 2 bases at J, leaving 12 bases unmatched. The CDR3 DNA is TGTGCCAGCAGTAGGACTAGCGGGGAGAGACTTCACACAGATACGCAGTATTTT. Translation: CASSRTSGERLHTDTQYF.

The V gene is TRBV20-1, the J gene TRBJ1-2; D unclear. Germline V gives CDR1 DFQATT, CDR2 SNEGSKA (reference sequence). Trimming cost V 3 bases and J 8 bases, with 10 bases left between them. The length of the CDR3 is 11 residues. This chain's CDR3 is CSASDGGGYTF. CDR3 DNA: TGCAGTGCTAGTGACGGCGGGGGCTACACCTTC.

This clone has a handful of counts. This chain's CDR3 is CASRSIRGTNTGELFF. The CDR3 DNA sequence: TGTGCCAGCAGGTCAATCCGGGGAACGAACACCGGGGAGCTGTTTTTT. The chain is built from TRBV5-6 and TRBJ2-2, with a tentative D call TRBD2 (5 bases). This CDR3 is 16 amino acids long. Germline lookup yields CDR1 SGHDT and CDR2 YYEEEE. Trimming took off 5 bases at V and 0 bases at J, with 14 bases between the two ends.

The chain joins TRBV19 to TRBJ2-1; D possibly corresponds to TRBD2 (6 bases). The ends were cut back, 6 bases at V and 3 bases at J, with 15 bases in the middle. CDR3 size: 15 residues. Germline V gene sequence: CDR1 LNHDA, CDR2 SQIVND (reference sequence). CDR3 sequence: CASSLRAGFYNEQFF. Here the CDR3 DNA reads TGTGCCAGTAGCCTTCGAGCGGGCTTCTACAATGAGCAGTTCTTC.

The chain recombines TRBV7-8 with TRBJ2-1, with 9 bases matching TRBD2. This CDR3 comprises 18 residues. Trimming took 2 bases from V and 2 from J; bases not matched to a gene: 10. Germline CDR1 reads SGHVS; CDR2 reads FQNEAQ. CDR3 sequence reads: CASSLNVESGRTYNEQFF. DNA of the CDR3: TGTGCCAGCAGCTTAAACGTGGAGAGCGGGAGGACCTACAATGAGCAGTTCTTC.

This clone was seen a single time. This chain uses TRBV4-3 with TRBJ2-7; 8 bases match TRBD2. J lost 3 bases, V lost 1 base, and 8 bases had no gene match. Germline V gene sequence: CDR1 LGHNA, CDR2 YSLEER. CDR3 size: 16 residues. The DNA of the CDR3 is TGCGCCAGCAGCCAAGGGGGCGGGCGGGGGGACTACGAGCAGTACTTC. It encodes CASSQGGGRGDYEQYF.

This chain connects TRBV5-6 to TRBJ1-2, with 9 bases fitting TRBD1. CDR3 size: 16 residues. V dropped 2 bases and J dropped 4; count of bases not matched to a gene: 9. Germline V gene data show CDR1 as SGHDT and CDR2 as YYEEEE. The CDR3 coding sequence is TGTGCCAGCAGCTTAGCAGCGGGACAGGGAATCTATGGCTACACCTTC. Its translation is CASSLAAGQGIYGYTF.

This chain connects TRBV20-1 to TRBJ1-2; D remains ambiguous. This CDR3 region has 11 residues. Trimming left V 5 bases short and J 5 bases short, with 9 bases between. Germline loops: CDR1 DFQATT, CDR2 SNEGSKA (reference sequence). CDR3 sequence: CSALSGYGYTF. The CDR3 nucleotides read TGCAGTGCTTTATCGGGGTATGGCTACACCTTC.

The chain is built from TRBV28 and TRBJ1-1, with 9 nucleotides matching TRBD1. With V trimmed by 7 bases and J by 5 bases, 5 bases remained unmatched. The V gene's germline CDR1 is MDHEN and CDR2 SYDVKM. This CDR3 has 13 residues. The CDR3 spells CASIIGQGTEAFF. Written as DNA, the CDR3 is TGTGCCAGCATTATAGGACAGGGGACTGAAGCTTTCTTT.

This chain uses TRBV7-8 with TRBJ2-1, with D possibly matching TRBD2 (5 bases). The V gene lost 5 bases and the J gene lost 0 bases, with 11 bases spanning the gap. Looked up from germline, CDR1 is SGHVS and CDR2 is FQNEAQ. The CDR3 spans 15 residues. For the CDR3, the DNA is TGTGCCAGCAGCGCCGCGGGTATCTCCTACAATGAGCAGTTCTTC. Translating it yields CASSAAGISYNEQFF.

This chain uses TRBV10-3 with TRBJ1-5, with D unresolved. CDR1 ENHRY and CDR2 SYGVKD come from the germline V gene. The CDR3 runs to 15 residues. Trimming stripped 0 bases from V and 3 bases from J, with 9 bases between. The CDR3 spells CAISESGGLNQPQHF. The CDR3 bases are TGTGCCATCAGTGAGTCGGGAGGGCTCAATCAGCCCCAGCATTTT.

The chain couples TRBV19 to TRBJ2-7; D perhaps matches TRBD1 (6 bases). CDR3 length: 13 residues. Trimming left V 10 bases short and J 1 base short, with 14 bases between. CDR1 is LNHDA, CDR2 SQIVND, per germline (reference sequence). The CDR3 is CATQPGVSYEQYF. The CDR3 DNA reads TGTGCCACTCAACCAGGGGTTTCCTACGAGCAGTACTTC.

The chain carries TRBV6-1 and TRBJ2-7; weak D call: TRBD2 (5 bases). Germline CDR1 is MNHNS and CDR2 is SASEGT. The CDR3 sequence is 15 residues long. V lost 4 bases, J lost 2 bases, and 15 bases lay in between. The CDR3 DNA is TGTGCCAGCAGTGCCACTATTAGCGAGGCCTACGAGCAGTACTTC. It is translated as CASSATISEAYEQYF.

This chain links TRBV5-1 with TRBJ2-7; 7 bases map to TRBD1. The CDR3 extends over 14 amino acids. CDR1 and CDR2 from the germline V gene are SGHRS and YFSETQ. The junction had 4 bases not matched to a gene; V was cut back by 3 bases and J by 1 base. For the CDR3, the DNA is TGCGCCAGCAGCTCATTACAGGGGTCCTACGAGCAGTACTTC. It specifies CASSSLQGSYEQYF.

V is TRBV4-3 and J is TRBJ2-3, with a possible D match to TRBD2 (6 bases). Germline CDR1 and CDR2: LGHNA and YSLEER. The CDR3 length is 18 residues. The V end lost 4 bases, the J end lost 3 bases, and 23 bases lay between the germline ends. CDR3 nucleotide sequence: TGCGCCAGCAGCCCTAGGCTAGCTTGGCGGAGGGGAACAGATACGCAGTATTTT. It translates to CASSPRLAWRRGTDTQYF.

The CDR3 region has the DNA TGTGCCAGCAGCTCCCTTGGAGGTACTGAAGCTTTCTTT. It is translated as CASSSLGGTEAFF. The rearrangement uses TRBV7-3 and TRBJ1-1; D remains ambiguous. CDR1 is SGHTA and CDR2 is FQGTGA in the germline V gene. The CDR3 loop spans 13 amino acids. Trimming cost V 4 bases and J 5 bases, with 11 bases left between them.

This clone was detected a few times. Other DNA sequences of this sample code for an identical CDR3. The V call is TRBV19, the J call TRBJ2-7; perhaps TRBD2 as D (6 bases). The CDR3 covers 12 residues. The V gene lost 4 bases and the J gene lost 4 bases, with 8 bases spanning the gap. Germline lookup yields CDR1 LNHDA and CDR2 SQIVND (reference sequence). The CDR3 bases are TGTGCCAGTAGTACCGGGGGATACGAGCAGTACTTC. Translating gives CASSTGGYEQYF.

The V and J genes are TRBV29-1 and TRBJ2-1; 11 bases match TRBD2. Germline V gives CDR1 SQVTM, CDR2 ANQGSEA. After removal of 5 bases from V and 4 bases from J, the junction contained 7 bases not matched to a gene. The CDR3 runs 15 residues. CDR3 nucleotides: TGCAGCGTTAACTCCGGGACTAGCGGTTACAATGAGCAGTTCTTC. This sequence encodes CSVNSGTSGYNEQFF.